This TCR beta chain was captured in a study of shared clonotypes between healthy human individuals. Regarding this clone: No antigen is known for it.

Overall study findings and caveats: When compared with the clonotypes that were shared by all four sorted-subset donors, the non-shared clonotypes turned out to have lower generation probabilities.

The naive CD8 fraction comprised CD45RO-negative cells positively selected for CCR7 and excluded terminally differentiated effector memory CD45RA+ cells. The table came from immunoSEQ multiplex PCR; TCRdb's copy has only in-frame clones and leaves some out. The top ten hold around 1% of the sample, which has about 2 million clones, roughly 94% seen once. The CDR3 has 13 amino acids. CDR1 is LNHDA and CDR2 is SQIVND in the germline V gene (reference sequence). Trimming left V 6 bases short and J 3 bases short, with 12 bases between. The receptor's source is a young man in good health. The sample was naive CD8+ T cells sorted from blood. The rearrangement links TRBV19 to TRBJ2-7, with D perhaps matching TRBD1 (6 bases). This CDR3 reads CASSGTPFYEQYF. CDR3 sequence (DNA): TGTGCCAGTAGCGGGACACCTTTCTACGAGCAGTACTTC. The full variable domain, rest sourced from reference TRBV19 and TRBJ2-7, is DGGITQSPKYLFRKEGQNVTLSCEQNLNHDAMYWYRQDPGQGLRLIYYSQIVNDFQKGDIAEGYSVSREKKESFPLTVTSAQKNPTAFYLCASSGTPFYEQYFGPGTRLTVT.